This section outlines one TCR beta chain sequence together with its context. Its antigen is not known. The germline V gene has CDR1 SQVTM and CDR2 ANQGSEA. The V gene end was trimmed by 7 bases and the J gene end by 7 bases; junction bases not matched to a gene: 11. This CDR3 contains 14 residues. Sequencing used immunoSEQ multiplex PCR; TCRdb keeps in-frame clones, though not all of them. Found here are roughly 49,000 clones, around 94% of them singletons; the top ten hold 2% to 2.5%. The sample is drawn from a study of a mutant IDH1 vaccine in newly diagnosed glioma. The overall study: Patients were pretreated with radiotherapy, temozolomide, or both, mostly both. General study results and limits: With respect to changes in top peripheral T cell clonotypes, pseudoprogression seemed unrelated.

Time point meaning: week 35, safety follow-up. Each vaccine dose was 300 ug of mutant IDH1 20-mer peptide, with topical imiquimod. The patients received vaccinations eight times, in weeks 1, 3, 5, 7, 11, 15, 19 and 23. Donors' newly diagnosed IDH1-mutant WHO grade 3 or 4 astrocytomas lacked nuclear ATRX. The receptor was isolated from a man aged 50 to 60 with glioma. The chain links TRBV29-1 to TRBJ2-1; 9 nucleotides match TRBD1. Material: PBMCs, obtained from a glioma patient whose treatment included an IDH1 peptide vaccine. This CDR3 is CSGRWTGVNNEQFF. The CDR3 DNA sequence: TGCAGCGGGAGATGGACAGGGGTCAATAATGAGCAGTTCTTC.